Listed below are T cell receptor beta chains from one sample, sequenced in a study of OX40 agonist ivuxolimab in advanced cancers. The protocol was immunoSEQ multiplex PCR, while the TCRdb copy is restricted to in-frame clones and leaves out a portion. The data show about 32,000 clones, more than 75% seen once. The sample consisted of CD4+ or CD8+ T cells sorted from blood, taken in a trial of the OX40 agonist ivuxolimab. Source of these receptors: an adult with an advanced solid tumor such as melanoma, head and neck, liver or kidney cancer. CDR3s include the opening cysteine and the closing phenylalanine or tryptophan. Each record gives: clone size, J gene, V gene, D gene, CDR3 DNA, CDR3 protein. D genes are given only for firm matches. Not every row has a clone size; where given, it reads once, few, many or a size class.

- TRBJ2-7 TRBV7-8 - TGTGCCAGCACCCTTAGGGGGGGTCTGTCCTACGAGCAGTACTTC CASTLRGGLSYEQYF
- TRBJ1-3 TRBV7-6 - TGTGCCAGCAGCTTAAACGGGGGTTACACCATATATTTT CASSLNGGYTIYF
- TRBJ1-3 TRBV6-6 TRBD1 TGTGCCAGCCAGGGGGAGCTCGGAAACACCATATATTTT CASQGELGNTIYF
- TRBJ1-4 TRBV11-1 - TGTGCCAGCAGCCAGCACTTTTATGAAAAACTGTTTTTT CASSQHFYEKLFF
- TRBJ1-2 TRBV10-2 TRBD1 TGCGCCAGCAGTGACTCCCGTGGACAGGGACTCTATGGCTACACCTTC CASSDSRGQGLYGYTF
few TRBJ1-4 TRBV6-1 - TGTGCCAGCAGATTGGACTACTTCAATGAAAAACTGTTTTTT CASRLDYFNEKLFF
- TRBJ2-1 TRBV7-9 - TGTGCCTCTGACGCCTACAATGAGCAGTTCTTC CASDAYNEQFF
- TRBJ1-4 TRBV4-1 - TGCGCCAGCAGCCAAGTCCAATCAGATAATGAAAAACTGTTTTTT CASSQVQSDNEKLFF
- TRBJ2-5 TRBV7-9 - TGTGCCAGCAGCTTAGGGAATCTGTACCAAGAGACCCAGTACTTC CASSLGNLYQETQYF
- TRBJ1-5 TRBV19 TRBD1 TGTGCCAGTAGTATGGACAGGGGGAGGTTGCAGCCCCAGCATTTT CASSMDRGRLQPQHF
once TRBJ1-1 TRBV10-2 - TGCGCCAGCAGAAACACAGCGGGAACTGAAGCTTTCTTT CASRNTAGTEAFF
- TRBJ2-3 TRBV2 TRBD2 TGTGCCGGCGGGGGGGACACAGATACGCAGTATTTT CAGGGDTDTQYF
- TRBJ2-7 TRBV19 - TGTGCCAGTAGTATAACTGGGGGCTCCTACGAGCAGTACTTC CASSITGGSYEQYF
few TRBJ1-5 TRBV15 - TGTGCCACCAGGCTCACAGGGACAAATCAGCCCCAGCATTTT CATRLTGTNQPQHF
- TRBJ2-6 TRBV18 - TGTGCCAGCTCACCACTGCAGGACTCTGGGGCCAACGTCCTGACTTTC CASSPLQDSGANVLTF
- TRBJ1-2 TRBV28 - TGTGCCAGCAGCGGTCACTATGGCTACACCTTC CASSGHYGYTF
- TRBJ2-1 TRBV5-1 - TGCGCCAGCAGCTTGCGACAGAGGTTCGGGCAGTTCTTC CASSLRQRFGQFF
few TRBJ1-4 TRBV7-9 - TGTGCCAGCAGTCTCGGTACATCTAATGAAAAACTGTTTTTT CASSLGTSNEKLFF
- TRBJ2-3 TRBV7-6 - TGTGCCAGCAGCTTAGTGGTATTGGGCACAGATACGCAGTATTTT CASSLVVLGTDTQYF
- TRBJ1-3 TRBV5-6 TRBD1 TGTGCCAGCAGCTGGGGACAGAATGGAAACACCATATATTTT CASSWGQNGNTIYF
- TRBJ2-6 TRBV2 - TGTGCCAGCATTTCTTCGTCTTCTGGGGCCAACGTCCTGACTTTC CASISSSSGANVLTF
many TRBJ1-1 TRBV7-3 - TGTGCCAGCAGCTCGTTGGGTTGGGAGACTGAAGCTTTCTTT CASSSLGWETEAFF